Detailed here is one T cell receptor beta chain. Its target is unknown. The data originate from a study of cytomegalovirus exposure and HLA in healthy donors. Trimming left V 3 bases short and J 2 bases short, with 14 bases between. This CDR3 spans 15 amino acids. Germline lookup yields CDR1 SGHTA and CDR2 FQGNSA. With 60 Vbeta and 13 Jbeta primers, the PCR was carried out. Some clones are missing from TCRdb's copy, which holds only in-frame ones; the method was immunoSEQ multiplex PCR. There are roughly 200,000 clones in the sample; 65% to 85% occur only once, and less than 2% lies in the top ten. Study conclusions and caveats: Later analysis suggested most CMV-associated TCR beta chains were HLA-restricted. The classifier, whose performance was assessed in both the original and validation cohorts, reportedly diagnosed cytomegalovirus status with high specificity and sensitivity. Earlier analysis looked at TCR beta V segments, and most were productive about 90% or about 30% of the time.

This chain uses TRBV7-2 with TRBJ2-7; D might be TRBD2 (5 bases). The origin of this receptor is a man aged 50-59 years in good health and CMV-seronegative. Sequencing used PBMCs. The CDR3, as DNA: TGTGCCAGCAGCTTTAATAGCGTAGTAACCTACGAGCAGTACTTC. It is translated as CASSFNSVVTYEQYF. The variable domain in full, completed from reference TRBV7-2 and TRBJ2-7, reads GAGVSQSPSNKVTEKGKDVELRCDPISGHTALYWYRQSLGQGLEFLIYFQGNSAPDKSGLPSDRFSAERTGGSVSTLTIQRTQQEDSAVYLCASSFNSVVTYEQYFGPGTRLTVT.